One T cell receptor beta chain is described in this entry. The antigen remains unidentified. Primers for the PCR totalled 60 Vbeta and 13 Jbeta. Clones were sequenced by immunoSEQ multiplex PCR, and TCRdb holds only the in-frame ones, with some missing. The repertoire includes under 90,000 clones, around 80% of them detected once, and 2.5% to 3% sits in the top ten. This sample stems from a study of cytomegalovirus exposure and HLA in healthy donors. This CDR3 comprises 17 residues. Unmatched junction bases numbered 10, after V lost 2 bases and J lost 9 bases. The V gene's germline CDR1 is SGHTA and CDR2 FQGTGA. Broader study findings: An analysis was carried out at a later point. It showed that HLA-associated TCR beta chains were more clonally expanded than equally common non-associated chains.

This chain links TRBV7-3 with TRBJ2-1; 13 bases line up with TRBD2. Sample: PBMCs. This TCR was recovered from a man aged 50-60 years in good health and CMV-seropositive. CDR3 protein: CASSLGTSGILSSEQFF. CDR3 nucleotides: TGTGCCAGCAGCTTAGGGACTAGCGGGATACTTTCGAGTGAGCAGTTCTTC.